The 21 T cell receptor beta chains listed next were all sequenced from one sample in a study of blood T cell repertoires in COVID-19. Clones were read by immunoSEQ multiplex PCR, and TCRdb kept only the in-frame ones, dropping some. Altogether roughly 86,000 clones are present, 80% being singletons, with the ten largest covering approximately 9%. The sample comprised peripheral blood. These receptors were taken from a man aged 50 to 60 who had recovered from COVID-19.

The V call is TRBV5-1, the J call TRBJ2-3; 9 bases agree with TRBD2. This CDR3 is built from 17 residues. CDR1 SGHRS and CDR2 YFSETQ come from the germline V gene. V lost 1 base and J lost 1; bases outside the gene matches: 7. CDR3 nucleotides: TGCGCCAGCAGCTTGAATTCTTTAGCGGGAGGCACAGATACGCAGTATTTT. This codes for CASSLNSLAGGTDTQYF.

This clone showed up just once. The V and J genes are TRBV4-3 and TRBJ1-5, with 7 bases identical to TRBD1. V trimming: 3 bases; J trimming: 6 bases; junction bases outside the gene matches: 8. Germline V gene sequence: CDR1 LGHNA, CDR2 YSLEER. The length of the CDR3 is 15 residues. This CDR3 reads CASSQTDRESQPQHF. The CDR3 coding sequence is TGCGCCAGCAGCCAGACAGACAGGGAAAGTCAGCCCCAGCATTTT.

The genes are TRBV30 and TRBJ1-2; the D gene is possibly TRBD1 (6 bases). CDR3 length: 14 residues. CDR1 is GTSNPN and CDR2 is SVGIG in the germline V gene (reference sequence). V was clipped by 4 bases and J by 4 bases, with 16 bases between them. In DNA form, the CDR3 reads TGTGCCTGGACCCGGACAGTAGTTTCCTATGGCTACACCTTC. Protein: CAWTRTVVSYGYTF.

The chain couples TRBV18 to TRBJ1-5; TRBD1 matches at 10 bases. The CDR3 extends over 14 amino acids. V lost 5 bases and J lost 5; bases outside the gene matches: 3. In germline, CDR1 is KGHSH, CDR2 LQKENI. CDR3 sequence (DNA): TGTGCCAGCTCAAGACAGGGGGCTGATCAGCCCCAGCATTTT. Translation gives CASSRQGADQPQHF.

The chain uses TRBV11-2 and TRBJ1-1, with TRBD1 identical over 7 bases. The CDR3 is 15 residues long. From germline, CDR1 is SGHAT and CDR2 FQNNGV. V gave up 3 bases and J gave up 4 bases; unmatched junction bases: 8. The CDR3 nucleotides read TGTGCCAGCAGCTTGTCCGTACAGGGGATCACTGAAGCTTTCTTT. Translation: CASSLSVQGITEAFF.

This clone was seen only once. The genes are TRBV5-6 and TRBJ1-2; TRBD1 agrees at 7 bases. Trimming at V came to 0 bases and at J to 5 bases, leaving 10 bases not matched to a gene. From germline, CDR1 is SGHDT and CDR2 YYEEEE. CDR3 size: 16 residues. The CDR3 protein is CASSLVGPGQIYGYTF. The CDR3 coding sequence is TGTGCCAGCAGCTTGGTTGGTCCGGGACAGATATATGGCTACACCTTC. Variable domain in full (rest from reference TRBV5-6 and TRBJ1-2): DAGVTQSPTHLIKTRGQQVTLRCSPKSGHDTVSWYQQALGQGPQFIFQYYEEEERQRGNFPDRFSGHQFPNYSSELNVNALLLGDSALYLCASSLVGPGQIYGYTFGSGTRLTVV.

This chain links TRBV18 with TRBJ1-1; TRBD1 agrees at 7 bases. V lost 3 bases and J lost 1; bases outside the gene matches: 8. The CDR3 contains 16 residues. CDR1 KGHSH and CDR2 LQKENI come from the germline V gene. The CDR3 here is CASSPIQQGTNTEAFF. CDR3 DNA: TGTGCCAGCTCACCGATCCAACAGGGGACGAACACTGAAGCTTTCTTT.

The chain has TRBV4-1 and TRBJ1-2; D uncertain. Trimming cost V 1 base and J 2 bases, with 8 bases left between them. This CDR3 contains 14 residues. Germline values: CDR1 MGHRA, CDR2 YSYEKL. The CDR3 here is CASSQGGNNYGYTF. DNA for the CDR3: TGCGCCAGCAGCCAAGGAGGAAACAACTATGGCTACACCTTC.

The chain employs TRBV5-1 and TRBJ1-3; 10 bases are shared with TRBD1. The trim removed 4 bases at V and 5 bases at J, leaving 3 bases unmatched. Germline lookup yields CDR1 SGHRS and CDR2 YFSETQ. CDR3 length: 14 amino acids. In DNA form, the CDR3 reads TGCGCCAGCAGCCAAGACAGGGGGCGAAACACCATATATTTT. Protein product: CASSQDRGRNTIYF.

The chain has TRBV6-5 and TRBJ2-1, with 11 bases that match TRBD2. CDR3 length equals 15 residues. The V gene's germline CDR1 is MNHEY and CDR2 SVGAGI. The J segment lost 3 bases and the V segment lost 5 bases, leaving 3 bases of the junction unmatched. CDR3 protein: CASSTGTSGYNEQFF. The CDR3 DNA follows: TGTGCCAGCAGTACCGGGACTAGCGGCTACAATGAGCAGTTCTTC.

This clone occurred once. DNA of the CDR3: TGCGCCAGCAGCCAAGATCAAAGACAGGGGGAGACCCAGTACTTC. It encodes CASSQDQRQGETQYF. This chain joins TRBV4-1 and TRBJ2-5, with 8 bases lining up with TRBD1. Germline V gene data show CDR1 as MGHRA and CDR2 as YSYEKL. The CDR3 runs to 15 residues. Germline trimming cut 0 bases from V and 5 bases from J; bases unmatched to any gene: 5.

This clone was seen a single time. The chain combines TRBV4-3 with TRBJ1-2; D possibly corresponds to TRBD1 (6 bases). Germline V CDR1 and CDR2: LGHNA, YSLEER. Trimming shortened V by 0 bases and J by 3 bases, and 14 bases separated the two germline ends. The CDR3 is 16 amino acids. The DNA of the CDR3 is TGCGCCAGCAGCCAAGATTCCCTTACAGGGTACTATGGCTACACCTTC. It translates to CASSQDSLTGYYGYTF.

The V call is TRBV19, the J call TRBJ2-3, with a tentative D call TRBD1 (7 bases). V was pared by 3 bases and J by 11 bases, with 21 bases between. This CDR3 region has 15 residues. Per the germline V gene, CDR1 is LNHDA and CDR2 is SQIVND (reference sequence). The CDR3 loop is CASSIQGSEGAKQYF. CDR3 nucleotide sequence: TGTGCCAGTAGTATCCAGGGTTCGGAGGGGGCAAAGCAGTATTTT.

The rearrangement uses TRBV7-9 and TRBJ1-1; no definite D call. Germline lookup yields CDR1 SEHNR and CDR2 FQNEAQ (reference sequence). The V and J ends lost 1 base and 8 bases respectively, with 8 bases between them. The CDR3 is 12 residues long. CDR3 protein: CASSLESGEAFF. CDR3 in DNA: TGTGCCAGCAGCTTAGAGTCTGGCGAAGCTTTCTTT.

J is TRBJ2-7 and V is TRBV19; a possible D gene is TRBD2 (6 bases). Trimming removed 4 bases at V and 7 bases at J, with 26 bases between. The germline gives CDR1 LNHDA, CDR2 SQIVND (reference sequence). The CDR3 is made up of 17 amino acids. The CDR3 DNA sequence: TGTGCCAGTAGTACCATCTCGTCCGTGAACTACCGGGGGGAGCAGTACTTC. Amino acid sequence: CASSTISSVNYRGEQYF.

This clone came up a few times. The chain has TRBV6-5 and TRBJ1-6; D is unclear. The CDR3 is made up of 14 amino acids. Trimming left V 2 bases short and J 4 bases short, with 6 bases between. Germline V CDR1 and CDR2: MNHEY, SVGAGI. The CDR3 DNA is TGTGCCAGCAGTTACACCCAGTATAATTCACCCCTCCACTTT. Its translation: CASSYTQYNSPLHF.

The chain has TRBV7-3 and TRBJ2-1; TRBD2 agrees at 16 bases. This CDR3 contains 17 residues. Germline CDR1 and CDR2: SGHTA and FQGTGA. The trim removed 5 bases at V and 9 bases at J, leaving 10 bases unmatched. In DNA form, the CDR3 reads TGTGCCAGCAGCCCGGGACTAGCGGGGGGGCTTTATGGTGAGCAGTTCTTC. Translation: CASSPGLAGGLYGEQFF.

V gene TRBV5-1 combines with J gene TRBJ2-1; D is uncertain. V lost 2 bases, J lost 6 bases, and 12 bases lay in between. This CDR3 region has 14 residues. Germline V lookup: CDR1 SGHRS, CDR2 YFSETQ. The CDR3 is CASSLVVAANEQFF. Here the CDR3 DNA reads TGCGCCAGCAGCTTAGTAGTTGCTGCCAATGAGCAGTTCTTC.

There are a few counts of this clone. Here the CDR3 DNA reads TGTGCCAGCAGCGTTGGAAGGGGGTCCGCCTACGAGCAGTACTTC. Amino acid sequence: CASSVGRGSAYEQYF. The chain has TRBV9 and TRBJ2-7; tentatively, D is TRBD1 (6 bases). Germline V gene data show CDR1 as SGDLS and CDR2 as YYNGEE. V shed 2 bases and J shed 2 bases, with 14 bases lying between them. CDR3 length equals 15 residues. Full variable domain (remainder filled in from reference TRBV9 and TRBJ2-7): DSGVTQTPKHLITATGQRVTLRCSPRSGDLSVYWYQQSLDQGLQFLIQYYNGEERAKGNILERFSAQQFPDLHSELNLSSLELGDSALYFCASSVGRGSAYEQYFGPGTRLTVT.

The V call is TRBV5-1, the J call TRBJ2-2; possible D gene TRBD1, 6 bases. Germline V lookup: CDR1 SGHRS, CDR2 YFSETQ. V was cut by 5 bases and J by 0 bases, with 14 bases left in between. The CDR3 has 16 residues. The CDR3 sequence: CASRLFRGPNTGELFF. The CDR3, as DNA: TGCGCCAGCAGATTGTTCAGGGGACCGAACACCGGGGAGCTGTTTTTT.

The chain couples TRBV10-3 to TRBJ2-3; 10 bases map to TRBD2. Unmatched junction bases numbered 10, after V lost 10 bases and J lost 0 bases. The CDR3 loop spans 16 amino acids. Germline V CDR1 and CDR2: ENHRY, SYGVKD. CDR3 DNA: TGTGCCACCTCCCGGACTAGCGGAATTAGCACAGATACGCAGTATTTT. This encodes CATSRTSGISTDTQYF.